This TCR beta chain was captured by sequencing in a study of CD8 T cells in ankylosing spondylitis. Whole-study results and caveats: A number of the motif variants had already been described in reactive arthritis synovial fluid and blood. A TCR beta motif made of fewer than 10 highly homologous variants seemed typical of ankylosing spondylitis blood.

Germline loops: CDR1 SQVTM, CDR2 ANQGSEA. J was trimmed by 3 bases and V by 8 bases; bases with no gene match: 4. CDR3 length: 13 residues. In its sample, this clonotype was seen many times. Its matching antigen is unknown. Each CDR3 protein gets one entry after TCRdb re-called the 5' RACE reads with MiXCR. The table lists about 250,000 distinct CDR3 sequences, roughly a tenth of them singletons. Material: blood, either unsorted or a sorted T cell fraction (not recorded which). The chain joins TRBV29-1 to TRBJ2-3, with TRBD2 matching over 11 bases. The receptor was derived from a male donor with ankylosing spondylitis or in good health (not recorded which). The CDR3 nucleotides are TGCAGCACCCGGACTAGCGGGACAGATACGCAGTATTTT. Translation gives CSTRTSGTDTQYF.